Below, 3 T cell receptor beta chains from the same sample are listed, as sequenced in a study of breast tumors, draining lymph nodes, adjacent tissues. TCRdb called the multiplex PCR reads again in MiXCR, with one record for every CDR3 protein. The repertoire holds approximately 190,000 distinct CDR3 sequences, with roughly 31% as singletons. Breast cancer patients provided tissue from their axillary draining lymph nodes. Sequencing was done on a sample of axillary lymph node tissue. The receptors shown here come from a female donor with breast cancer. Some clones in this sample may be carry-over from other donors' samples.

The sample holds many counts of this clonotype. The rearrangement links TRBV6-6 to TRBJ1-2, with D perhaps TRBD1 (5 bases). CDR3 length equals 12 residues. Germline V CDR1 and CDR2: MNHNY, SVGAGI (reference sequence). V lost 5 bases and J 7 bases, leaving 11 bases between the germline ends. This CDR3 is CASSRQQGGYTF. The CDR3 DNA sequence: TGTGCCAGCAGTAGACAGCAGGGTGGCTACACCTTC.

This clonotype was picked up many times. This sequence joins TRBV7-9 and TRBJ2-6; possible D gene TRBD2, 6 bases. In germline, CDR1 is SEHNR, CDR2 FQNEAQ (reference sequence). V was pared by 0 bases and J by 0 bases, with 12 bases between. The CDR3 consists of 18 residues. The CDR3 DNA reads TGTGCCAGCAGCTTAGCCGGGACTGGAAGCTCTGGGGCCAACGTCCTGACTTTC. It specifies CASSLAGTGSSGANVLTF. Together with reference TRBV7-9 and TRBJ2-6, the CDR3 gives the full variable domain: DTGVSQNPRHKITKRGQNVTFRCDPISEHNRLYWYRQTLGQGPEFLTYFQNEAQLEKSRLLSDRFSAERPKGSFSTLEIQRTEQGDSAMYLCASSLAGTGSSGANVLTFGAGSRLTVL.

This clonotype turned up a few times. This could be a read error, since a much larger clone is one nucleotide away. DNA of the CDR3: TGCAGTGCTAGAGATCAGAGGGCGGGAGCGGTCGATGAGCAGTTCTTC. It specifies CSARDQRAGAVDEQFF. The J gene is TRBJ2-1, the V gene TRBV20-1, with 7 positions matching TRBD2. V trimming: 0 bases; J trimming: 8 bases; junction bases outside the gene matches: 13. Germline lookup yields CDR1 DFQATT and CDR2 SNEGSKA (reference sequence). This CDR3 has 16 residues.